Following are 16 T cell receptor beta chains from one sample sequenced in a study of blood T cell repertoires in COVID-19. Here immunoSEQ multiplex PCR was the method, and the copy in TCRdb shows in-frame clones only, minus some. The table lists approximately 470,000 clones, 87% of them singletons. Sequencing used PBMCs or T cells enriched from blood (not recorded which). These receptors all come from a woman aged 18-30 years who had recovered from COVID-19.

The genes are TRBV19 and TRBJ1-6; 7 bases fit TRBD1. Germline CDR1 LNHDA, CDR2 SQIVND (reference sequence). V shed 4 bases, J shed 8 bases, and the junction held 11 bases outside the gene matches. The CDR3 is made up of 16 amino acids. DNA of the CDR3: TGTGCCAGTAGTACCACCCCGGGACAGAATCATTCACCCCTCCACTTT. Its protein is CASSTTPGQNHSPLHF.

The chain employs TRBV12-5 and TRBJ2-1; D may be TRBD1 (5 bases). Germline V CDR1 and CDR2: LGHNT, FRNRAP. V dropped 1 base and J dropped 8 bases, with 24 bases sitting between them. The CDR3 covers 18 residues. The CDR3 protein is CASGLGLDSLLVTDEQFF. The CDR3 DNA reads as TGTGCTAGTGGTTTGGGGCTAGACAGCCTTTTAGTGACCGATGAGCAGTTCTTC.

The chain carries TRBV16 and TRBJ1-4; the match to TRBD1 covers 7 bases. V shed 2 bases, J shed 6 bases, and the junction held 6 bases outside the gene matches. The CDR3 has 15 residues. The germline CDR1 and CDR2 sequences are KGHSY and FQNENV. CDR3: CASSQTRQGDEKLFF. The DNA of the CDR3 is TGTGCCAGCAGCCAAACGAGGCAGGGGGATGAAAAACTGTTTTTT.

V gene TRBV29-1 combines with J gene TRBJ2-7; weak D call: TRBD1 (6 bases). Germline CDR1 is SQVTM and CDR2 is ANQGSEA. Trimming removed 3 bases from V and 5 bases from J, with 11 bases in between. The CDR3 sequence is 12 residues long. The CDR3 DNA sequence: TGCAGCGTTGATACAGGGTTCGACGAGCAGTACTTC. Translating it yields CSVDTGFDEQYF.

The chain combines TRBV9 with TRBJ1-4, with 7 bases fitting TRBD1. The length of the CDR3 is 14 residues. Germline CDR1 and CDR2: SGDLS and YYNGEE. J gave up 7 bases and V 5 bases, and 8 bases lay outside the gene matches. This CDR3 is CASSSQGTGEKLFF. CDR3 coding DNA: TGTGCCAGCAGTTCACAGGGGACGGGTGAAAAACTGTTTTTT.

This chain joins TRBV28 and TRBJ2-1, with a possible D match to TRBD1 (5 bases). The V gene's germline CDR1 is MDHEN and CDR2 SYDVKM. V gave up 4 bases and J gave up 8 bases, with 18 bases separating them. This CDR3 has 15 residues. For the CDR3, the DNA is TGTGCCAGCAGTTCTACAGGAGTCGATATGGATGAGCAGTTCTTC. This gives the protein CASSSTGVDMDEQFF.

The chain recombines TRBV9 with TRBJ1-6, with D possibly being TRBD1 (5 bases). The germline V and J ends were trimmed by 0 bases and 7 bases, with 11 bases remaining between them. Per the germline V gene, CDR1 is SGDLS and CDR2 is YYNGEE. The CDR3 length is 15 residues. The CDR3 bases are TGTGCCAGCAGCGTAGAGGGGTTAGCAAATTCACCCCTCCACTTT. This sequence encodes CASSVEGLANSPLHF.

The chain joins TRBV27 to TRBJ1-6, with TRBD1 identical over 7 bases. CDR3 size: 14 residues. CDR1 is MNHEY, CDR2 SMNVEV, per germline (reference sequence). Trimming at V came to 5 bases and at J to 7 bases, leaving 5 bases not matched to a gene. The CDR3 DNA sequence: TGTGCCAGCAGTCAATGGGACAGAAATTCACCCCTCCACTTT. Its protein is CASSQWDRNSPLHF.

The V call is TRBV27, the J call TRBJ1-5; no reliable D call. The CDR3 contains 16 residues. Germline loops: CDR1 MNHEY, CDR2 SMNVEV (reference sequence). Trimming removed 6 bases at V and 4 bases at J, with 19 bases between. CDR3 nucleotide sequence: TGTGCCAGCAGACTACGGGCTTCCGGAGGGAATCAGCCCCAGCATTTT. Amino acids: CASRLRASGGNQPQHF.

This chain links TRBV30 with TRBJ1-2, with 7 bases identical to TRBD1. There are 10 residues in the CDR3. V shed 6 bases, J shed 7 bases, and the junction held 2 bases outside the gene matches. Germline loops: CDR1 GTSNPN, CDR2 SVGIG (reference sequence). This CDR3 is CACTGVGYTF. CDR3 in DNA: TGTGCCTGTACAGGGGTTGGCTACACCTTC.

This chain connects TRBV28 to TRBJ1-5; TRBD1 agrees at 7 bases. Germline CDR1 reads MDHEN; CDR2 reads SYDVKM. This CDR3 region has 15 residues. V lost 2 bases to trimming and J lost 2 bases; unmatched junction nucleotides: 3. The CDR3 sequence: CASSLPDRGNQPQHF. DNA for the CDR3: TGTGCCAGCAGTTTACCCGACAGGGGCAATCAGCCCCAGCATTTT.

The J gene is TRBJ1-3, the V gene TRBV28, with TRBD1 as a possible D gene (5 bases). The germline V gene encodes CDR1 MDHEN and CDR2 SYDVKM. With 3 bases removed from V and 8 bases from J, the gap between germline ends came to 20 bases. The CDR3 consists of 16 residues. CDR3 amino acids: CASSFGGASRGDTIYF. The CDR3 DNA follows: TGTGCCAGCAGTTTTGGAGGGGCCTCACGTGGGGACACCATATATTTT.

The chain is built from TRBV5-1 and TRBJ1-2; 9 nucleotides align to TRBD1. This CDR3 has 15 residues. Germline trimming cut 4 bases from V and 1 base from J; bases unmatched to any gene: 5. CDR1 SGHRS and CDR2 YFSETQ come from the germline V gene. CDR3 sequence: CASSLDRGINYGYTF. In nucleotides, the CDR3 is TGCGCCAGCAGCCTAGACAGGGGGATTAACTATGGCTACACCTTC.

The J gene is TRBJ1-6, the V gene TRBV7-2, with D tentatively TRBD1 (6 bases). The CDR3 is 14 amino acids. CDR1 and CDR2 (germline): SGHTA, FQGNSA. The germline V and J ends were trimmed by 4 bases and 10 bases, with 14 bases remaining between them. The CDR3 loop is CASSSQGIGSPLHF. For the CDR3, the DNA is TGTGCCAGCAGCTCCCAGGGGATCGGATCACCCCTCCACTTT.

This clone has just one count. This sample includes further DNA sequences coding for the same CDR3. The CDR3 DNA sequence: TGTGCCAGCAGCGTCGGACAGCCGAACACTGAAGCTTTCTTT. Protein: CASSVGQPNTEAFF. The chain carries TRBV9 and TRBJ1-1, with D possibly being TRBD1 (6 bases). Germline lookup yields CDR1 SGDLS and CDR2 YYNGEE. This CDR3 is built from 14 residues. V was trimmed by 2 bases and J by 1 base, leaving 9 bases between them.

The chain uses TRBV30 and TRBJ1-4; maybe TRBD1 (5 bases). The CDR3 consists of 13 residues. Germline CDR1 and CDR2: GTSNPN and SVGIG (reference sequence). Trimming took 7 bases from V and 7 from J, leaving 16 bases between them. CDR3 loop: CASAGGTGEKLFF. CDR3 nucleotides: TGTGCCTCGGCTGGGGGGACGGGTGAAAAACTGTTTTTT.